This TCR beta chain is from a study of vaccination effects on CD4 cells after COVID-19. The CDR3 spans 13 residues. The V end was cut by 2 bases, the J end by 3 bases, with 6 bases between. The V gene's germline CDR1 is KGHSH and CDR2 LQKENI. As for this clone: Its antigen is unknown. The sample carries other DNA sequences with the same CDR3.

Only in-frame clones appear in the TCRdb table, and some are missing; sequencing was by immunoSEQ multiplex PCR. This sample has fewer than 75,000 clones, with roughly three quarters found just once. Isolating CD4+ T cells followed 9 to 11 days of culture. In the cultures, half the medium was exchanged for IL-2 medium on days 3 and 7. The rearrangement joins TRBV18 to TRBJ2-3; D might be TRBD1 (5 bases). The sequence derives from a human donor who received a COVID-19 vaccine. The specimen was CD4+ T cells from PBMCs cultured without peptide, collected before COVID-19 vaccination. The CDR3 DNA reads TGTGCCAGCTCACCAAGGGGTACAGATACGCAGTATTTT. Translating it yields CASSPRGTDTQYF.